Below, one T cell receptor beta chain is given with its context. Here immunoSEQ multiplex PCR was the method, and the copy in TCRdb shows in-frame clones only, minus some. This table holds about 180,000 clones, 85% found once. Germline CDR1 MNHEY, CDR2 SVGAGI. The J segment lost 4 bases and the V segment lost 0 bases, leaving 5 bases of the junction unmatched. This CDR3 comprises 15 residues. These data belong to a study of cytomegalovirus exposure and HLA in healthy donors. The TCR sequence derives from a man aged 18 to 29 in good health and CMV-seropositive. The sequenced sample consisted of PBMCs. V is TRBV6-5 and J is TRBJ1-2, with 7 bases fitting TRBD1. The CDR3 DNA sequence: TGTGCCAGCAGTTACTCGCCAGGGGGTGTCTATGGCTACACCTTC. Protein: CASSYSPGGVYGYTF.